The 29 T cell receptor beta chains below come from one sample, sequenced in a study of cytomegalovirus exposure and HLA in healthy donors. 60 Vbeta and 13 Jbeta primers were used in PCR. The assay was immunoSEQ multiplex PCR, and TCRdb's table has in-frame clones only and misses some. The repertoire holds more than 95,000 clones, with over 9.5% as singletons. The source material was PBMCs. These receptor sequences come from a woman aged 18-35 years in good health and CMV-seropositive.

J is TRBJ2-5 and V is TRBV15, with D hard to call. V lost 2 bases and J lost 2, with 3 bases in between. The CDR3 runs 12 residues. CDR1 is LNHNV and CDR2 is YYDKDF in the germline V gene (reference sequence). CDR3 loop: CATSRPQETQYF. The CDR3 DNA reads as TGTGCCACCAGCAGACCTCAAGAGACCCAGTACTTC.

The chain links TRBV5-6 to TRBJ1-5; TRBD1 agrees at 10 bases. Germline lookup yields CDR1 SGHDT and CDR2 YYEEEE. V dropped 0 bases and J dropped 6; count of bases not matched to a gene: 12. CDR3 length equals 18 residues. The CDR3 reads CASSLGRVGQGFTQPQHF. The CDR3 nucleotides are TGTGCCAGCAGCTTGGGTCGGGTGGGACAGGGGTTCACTCAGCCCCAGCATTTT.

The gene calls are TRBV5-1 and TRBJ1-3; 11 bases align to TRBD1. The CDR3 has 20 residues. The ends lost 4 bases at V and 4 bases at J; junction bases unmatched: 19. The V gene's germline CDR1 is SGHRS and CDR2 YFSETQ. CDR3 sequence (DNA): TGCGCCAGCAGCCTTACCGGGACAGGGGGTCCGGTTTCAGGGGGAAACACCATATATTTT. Protein product: CASSLTGTGGPVSGGNTIYF.

A single count supports this clone. The chain recombines TRBV27 with TRBJ2-3; 8 bases align to TRBD1. V was pared by 5 bases and J by 0 bases, with 4 bases of the junction left unmatched. Germline CDR1 reads MNHEY; CDR2 reads SMNVEV (reference sequence). CDR3 length equals 15 residues. The DNA of the CDR3 is TGTGCCAGCAGTCCTGGACAGGGAAGCACAGATACGCAGTATTTT. It codes for CASSPGQGSTDTQYF.

This chain connects TRBV30 to TRBJ1-1; D is unresolved. The CDR3 is 12 amino acids. Per the germline V gene, CDR1 is GTSNPN and CDR2 is SVGIG (reference sequence). Between the trimmed V and J ends, which lost 4 bases and 10 bases, there was a span of 16 bases. For the CDR3, the DNA is TGTGCCTGGACCGAGGGTGCCGCGGGAGCTTTCTTT. As protein: CAWTEGAAGAFF.

The rearrangement uses TRBV5-1 and TRBJ2-2; D gene ambiguous. V was clipped by 0 bases and J by 0 bases, with 6 bases between them. Germline CDR1 SGHRS, CDR2 YFSETQ. The CDR3 loop spans 15 amino acids. The chain's CDR3 is CASSLGHPNTGELFF. The CDR3 bases are TGCGCCAGCAGCTTGGGGCACCCGAACACCGGGGAGCTGTTTTTT.

In this sample, this clone turned up a few times. V and J are TRBV7-3 and TRBJ2-2; 9 nucleotides agree with TRBD2. J lost 7 bases, V lost 4 bases, and 22 bases had no gene match. This CDR3 comprises 20 residues. Germline CDR1 SGHTA, CDR2 FQGTGA. CDR3 loop: CASSSPHGTSSPSQNGELFF. The CDR3 nucleotides are TGTGCCAGCAGCTCGCCGCACGGGACTAGCAGCCCCAGTCAGAACGGGGAGCTGTTTTTT.

This chain uses TRBV7-9 with TRBJ1-3, with TRBD1 as a possible D gene (5 bases). Trimming removed 8 bases at V and 2 bases at J, with 10 bases between. The CDR3 totals 13 residues. The germline CDR1 and CDR2 sequences are SEHNR and FQNEAQ (reference sequence). The CDR3 DNA reads as TGTGCCAGCGACAGATTGGCTGGAAACACCATATATTTT. Its protein product is CASDRLAGNTIYF.

The V gene is TRBV11-3, the J gene TRBJ2-1; TRBD2 might be the D (6 bases). This CDR3 comprises 14 residues. Germline loops: CDR1 SGHNT, CDR2 YENEEA. V was trimmed by 6 bases and J by 2 bases, leaving 11 bases between them. CDR3 sequence: CASSVGGPYNEQFF. The CDR3 DNA reads as TGTGCCAGCAGTGTCGGAGGGCCCTACAATGAGCAGTTCTTC.

V gene TRBV5-1 combines with J gene TRBJ2-7; TRBD2 matches at 12 bases. Germline CDR1 reads SGHRS; CDR2 reads YFSETQ. The V segment lost 6 bases and the J segment 2 bases; nucleotides outside the gene matches: 15. The CDR3 consists of 18 residues. The CDR3 DNA sequence: TGCGCCAGCACCCGAGGGGCACTAGCGGGAGGAGGTACCTACGAGCAGTACTTC. The encoded protein is CASTRGALAGGGTYEQYF.

The rearrangement links TRBV27 to TRBJ2-1; 14 bases map to TRBD2. The CDR3 has 18 amino acids. Trimming removed 0 bases from V and 6 bases from J; junction bases left unmatched: 7. The germline V gene has CDR1 MNHEY and CDR2 SMNVEV (reference sequence). The CDR3 coding sequence is TGTGCCAGCAGTTTATCGCCGGGACTAGCGGGAGAGGTCAATGAGCAGTTCTTC. It is translated as CASSLSPGLAGEVNEQFF.

This clone was seen a handful of times. V gene TRBV6-1 combines with J gene TRBJ2-7; tentative D call: TRBD2 (5 bases). Per the germline V gene, CDR1 is MNHNS and CDR2 is SASEGT. The CDR3 is 13 residues long. Deletions cut 4 bases from V and 3 bases from J, with 10 bases between. The CDR3 sequence is CASSGGPLYEQYF. CDR3 bases: TGTGCCAGCAGTGGCGGGCCCCTCTACGAGCAGTACTTC.

The V gene is TRBV14, the J gene TRBJ2-5; D perhaps matches TRBD1 (5 bases). V was clipped by 4 bases and J by 7 bases, with 22 bases between them. This CDR3 region has 16 residues. Germline V gene data show CDR1 as SGHDN and CDR2 as FVKESK. The CDR3 nucleotides read TGTGCCAGCAGCCCACATCCGGACATCTCTTTAGGGACCCAGTACTTC. Its protein product is CASSPHPDISLGTQYF. The whole variable domain, remainder taken from reference TRBV14 and TRBJ2-5, is EAGVTQFPSHSVIEKGQTVTLRCDPISGHDNLYWYRRVMGKEIKFLLHFVKESKQDESGMPNNRFLAERTGGTYSTLKVQPAELEDSGVYFCASSPHPDISLGTQYFGPGTRLLVL.

This clone was observed a few times. The J gene is TRBJ2-5, the V gene TRBV25-1; TRBD2 might be the D (6 bases). Trimming stripped 7 bases from V and 5 bases from J, with 14 bases between. Germline CDR1 and CDR2: MGHDK and SYGVNS. This CDR3 contains 13 residues. The CDR3 DNA is TGTGCCAGCACCCCCGGGAGAATTGAGACCCAGTACTTC. It codes for CASTPGRIETQYF.

This clone has more than one count but fewer than ten. CDR3 coding DNA: TGTGCCAGCAGTTTCGCGGGGACGAAAGAGACCCAGTACTTC. Translation: CASSFAGTKETQYF. The chain carries TRBV27 and TRBJ2-5; maybe TRBD2 (6 bases). V gave up 3 bases and J gave up 3 bases, with 11 bases separating them. This CDR3 contains 14 residues. The V gene's germline CDR1 is MNHEY and CDR2 SMNVEV (reference sequence).

The genes are TRBV10-3 and TRBJ2-1; 10 positions match TRBD1. Germline assignment: CDR1 ENHRY and CDR2 SYGVKD. The CDR3 has 17 amino acids. Trimming cost V 0 bases and J 5 bases; bases outside gene matches: 7. The CDR3 coding sequence is TGTGCCATCAGTGAGTCGATATCGGGACAGGGGCACAATGAGCAGTTCTTC. This codes for CAISESISGQGHNEQFF.

In its sample, this clone was seen a few times. The gene calls are TRBV29-1 and TRBJ2-1; 11 bases match TRBD2. J gave up 7 bases and V 7 bases, and 3 bases lay outside the gene matches. CDR1 and CDR2 from the germline V gene are SQVTM and ANQGSEA. The CDR3 contains 12 residues. The CDR3 region is CSGRLAGNEQFF. The CDR3 DNA sequence: TGCAGCGGAAGACTAGCGGGGAATGAGCAGTTCTTC.

This clone has more than one count but fewer than ten. The rearrangement joins TRBV27 to TRBJ2-2; 10 nucleotides align to TRBD1. The length of the CDR3 is 15 residues. Looked up from germline, CDR1 is MNHEY and CDR2 is SMNVEV (reference sequence). V shed 2 bases, J shed 4 bases, and the junction held 1 base outside the gene matches. CDR3 protein: CASSLDRGRTGELFF. DNA for the CDR3: TGTGCCAGCAGTTTAGACAGGGGGCGCACCGGGGAGCTGTTTTTT.

This clone was seen a few times. This chain joins TRBV27 and TRBJ2-5; TRBD2 aligns across 11 bases. V lost 4 bases and J lost 2; bases outside the gene matches: 6. CDR3 length equals 16 residues. Germline loops: CDR1 MNHEY, CDR2 SMNVEV (reference sequence). The CDR3 loop reads CASSSGLAERQETQYF. CDR3 coding DNA: TGTGCCAGCAGTTCGGGACTAGCGGAACGTCAAGAGACCCAGTACTTC.

This clone has only a few counts. V gene TRBV10-2 combines with J gene TRBJ2-7; D is uncertain. Germline V gives CDR1 WSHSY, CDR2 SAAADI. Trimming cost V 5 bases and J 0 bases, with 8 bases left between them. The CDR3 runs to 13 residues. As DNA, the CDR3 is TGCGCCAGCAGTCTAGGTCGCTCCTACGAGCAGTACTTC. Its translation: CASSLGRSYEQYF.

The rearrangement links TRBV7-2 to TRBJ1-2; TRBD1 aligns across 7 bases. Germline CDR1 reads SGHTA; CDR2 reads FQGNSA. CDR3 length: 13 amino acids. Trimming took 4 bases from V and 7 from J; bases not matched to a gene: 6. CDR3 in amino acids: CASSSQGEGGYTF. The CDR3 nucleotides read TGTGCCAGCAGCTCTCAGGGGGAAGGTGGCTACACCTTC.

The genes are TRBV7-8 and TRBJ2-1, with D possibly matching TRBD1 (5 bases). V lost 6 bases and J lost 8, with 14 bases in between. Germline V gene sequence: CDR1 SGHVS, CDR2 FQNEAQ. The CDR3 extends over 13 amino acids. As DNA, the CDR3 is TGTGCCAGCAGTCCAGGCTCAGGGCATGAGCAGTTCTTC. It is translated as CASSPGSGHEQFF.

The table lists this clone with a few counts. The chain joins TRBV28 to TRBJ1-5; D is unresolved. The CDR3 length is 17 residues. Trimming removed 1 base at V and 2 bases at J, with 15 bases between. Germline V gene lookup returns CDR1 MDHEN and CDR2 SYDVKM. CDR3 sequence (DNA): TGTGCCAGCAGTTTATACCAGGTTGGCGGGGGCAATCAGCCCCAGCATTTT. Encoded protein: CASSLYQVGGGNQPQHF. Full variable domain (outside the CDR3, taken from reference TRBV28 and TRBJ1-5): DVKVTQSSRYLVKRTGEKVFLECVQDMDHENMFWYRQDPGLGLRLIYFSYDVKMKEKGDIPEGYSVSREKKERFSLILESASTNQTSMYLCASSLYQVGGGNQPQHFGDGTRLSIL.

This chain links TRBV9 with TRBJ1-4; TRBD1 aligns across 9 bases. V lost 4 bases, J lost 6 bases, and 7 bases stayed unmatched. The CDR3 has 15 amino acids. Germline V lookup: CDR1 SGDLS, CDR2 YYNGEE. The CDR3 nucleotides are TGTGCCAGCAGCCCAGTCGGGACAGGGCATGAAAAACTGTTTTTT. This codes for CASSPVGTGHEKLFF.

V gene TRBV10-3 combines with J gene TRBJ2-3; 10 bases match TRBD2. The junction had 3 bases not matched to a gene; V was cut back by 11 bases and J by 1 base. Germline loops: CDR1 ENHRY, CDR2 SYGVKD. The CDR3 is made up of 13 amino acids. The DNA for the CDR3 is TGTGCCGGCGGGACTAGCGGCACAGATACGCAGTATTTT. It specifies CAGGTSGTDTQYF.

This clone was seen only a few times. The chain employs TRBV5-5 and TRBJ2-3; 7 bases agree with TRBD2. This CDR3 is 14 amino acids long. Germline CDR1 is SGHKS and CDR2 is YYEKEE (reference sequence). Trimming cost V 2 bases and J 1 base; bases outside gene matches: 1. The chain's CDR3 is CASSFTSGTDTQYF. The CDR3 bases are TGTGCCAGCAGCTTCACTAGCGGCACAGATACGCAGTATTTT.

The V gene is TRBV2, the J gene TRBJ2-7; D is possibly TRBD1 (6 bases). The CDR3 length is 15 residues. The V gene lost 3 bases and the J gene lost 2 bases, with 14 bases spanning the gap. Looked up from germline, CDR1 is SNHLY and CDR2 is FYNNEI. CDR3 amino acids: CASSERDTFTYEQYF. CDR3 DNA: TGTGCCAGCAGTGAGAGGGACACATTCACCTACGAGCAGTACTTC.

This clone came up a few times. V gene TRBV19 combines with J gene TRBJ1-5; D might be TRBD1 (5 bases). Germline CDR1 reads LNHDA; CDR2 reads SQIVND (reference sequence). The CDR3 loop spans 15 amino acids. The ends were cut back, 3 bases at V and 5 bases at J, with 14 bases in the middle. The CDR3 DNA reads TGTGCCAGTAGTATGGGTGGGGCCATCGATCAGCCCCAGCATTTT. It codes for CASSMGGAIDQPQHF.

This clone was seen a few times. The rearrangement uses TRBV7-3 and TRBJ1-2, with TRBD1 identical over 8 bases. The CDR3 has 15 residues. Trimming cost V 2 bases and J 8 bases; bases outside gene matches: 10. Germline-derived CDR1 and CDR2 are SGHTA and FQGTGA. CDR3 residues: CASSLEGQVVGGYTF. CDR3 coding DNA: TGTGCCAGCAGCTTAGAGGGACAGGTGGTTGGAGGCTACACCTTC.